The TCR beta chain described here comes from a study of T cells in women clearing cervical HPV infection. On the study more broadly: Controls were women whose single incident HPV16 infection cleared within 12 months without precancer or cancer.

immunoSEQ multiplex PCR used an average of roughly 1,300 ng genomic DNA. The method was immunoSEQ multiplex PCR; TCRdb's version includes in-frame clones alone and lacks a portion of them. Its table records under 45,000 clones. Prevalent HPV16 infections were excluded; only incident single HPV16 infections included. As regards this clone: The missing CDR3 end, 3 residues past where the read stops, is filled in from the germline J gene.

Germline V lookup: CDR1 SQVTM, CDR2 ANQGSEA. V gave up 4 bases and J gave up 3 bases, with 15 bases separating them. This CDR3 spans 14 amino acids. This receptor was taken from a woman aged 18 to 75 with a cervical HPV16 infection that either progressed to CIN3+ or cleared (not recorded which). The chain is built from TRBV29-1 and TRBJ1-2; TRBD1 might be the D (5 bases). Sequencing input: blood buffy coat. The chain's CDR3 is CSVVESGHYYGYTF. The CDR3 DNA, read in part, is TGCAGCGTTGTAGAGTCCGGACATTACTATGGC.